A selection of T cell receptor beta chains follows, all from one sample in a study of neurological immune-mediated disorders. TCRdb re-derived calls from the 5' RACE reads in MiXCR, one entry per CDR3 protein. The top ten clones hold around 1.2% of a sample with around 130,000 distinct CDR3 sequences, roughly 3.2% of them seen once. The specimen was PBMCs. These receptors all stem from a woman aged 25 to 39 with multiple sclerosis. Each CDR3 is given with its conserved first and last residue. D genes are given only for firm matches. Size tells how often a clone was seen (once, few, many) or the class of an expanded clone, and some rows leave it out.

CDR3: CASRQVDYGYTF; DNA: TGTGCCAGTAGACAGGTCGACTATGGCTACACCTTC; D: NA; size: many; V: TRBV5-6; J: TRBJ1-2
CDR3: CASSYPTGDEQFF; DNA: TGTGCCAGCAGTTACCCGACAGGGGATGAGCAGTTCTTC; D: TRBD1; size: many; V: TRBV6-6; J: TRBJ2-1
CDR3: CASRGPSNYGYTF; DNA: TGTGCCAGCAGGGGCCCCTCTAACTATGGCTACACCTTC; D: NA; size: many; V: TRBV2; J: TRBJ1-2
CDR3: CASSQGAGGNQPQHF; DNA: TGCGCCAGCAGCCAGGGAGCCGGAGGCAATCAGCCCCAGCATTTT; D: NA; size: many; V: TRBV5-1; J: TRBJ1-5
CDR3: CAIRTVSYEQYF; DNA: TGTGCCATCCGGACGGTCTCCTACGAGCAGTACTTC; D: NA; size: many; V: TRBV10-3; J: TRBJ2-7
CDR3: CSPEGPTTDTQYF; DNA: TGCAGTCCAGAGGGACCAACAACAGATACGCAGTATTTT; D: NA; size: few; V: TRBV20-1; J: TRBJ2-3
CDR3: CASSSSGLGGTEAFF; DNA: TGCGCCAGCAGCTCCTCCGGACTGGGGGGGACTGAAGCTTTCTTT; D: NA; size: many; V: TRBV5-1; J: TRBJ1-1
CDR3: CSALTSGRVTDTQYF; DNA: TGCAGTGCTCTGACTAGCGGGAGAGTGACAGATACGCAGTATTTT; D: TRBD2; size: many; V: TRBV20-1; J: TRBJ2-3
CDR3: CASSQDRSSEKLFF; DNA: TGCGCCAGCAGCCAAGACAGGTCTAGCGAAAAACTGTTTTTT; D: NA; size: many; V: TRBV5-1; J: TRBJ1-4
CDR3: CASSFVGLAVETQYF; DNA: TGTGCCAGCAGTTTTGTGGGACTAGCTGTGGAGACCCAGTACTTC; D: TRBD2; size: many; V: TRBV12-3/TRBV12-4; J: TRBJ2-5
CDR3: CASSLDRLTNYGYTF; DNA: TGTGCCAGCAGCCTGGACAGGCTAACTAACTATGGCTACACCTTC; D: TRBD1; size: NA; V: TRBV5-6; J: TRBJ1-2
CDR3: CASSPNPQETQYF; DNA: TGCGCCAGCAGCCCAAACCCCCAAGAGACCCAGTACTTC; D: NA; size: few; V: TRBV5-1; J: TRBJ2-5
CDR3: CASSATDSRRSTEAFF; DNA: TGTGCCAGCAGCGCAACGGACAGCCGTAGGTCCACTGAAGCTTTCTTT; D: NA; size: many; V: TRBV9; J: TRBJ1-1
CDR3: CASSLNSLAGSGELFF; DNA: TGTGCCAGCAGCTTGAACTCACTAGCGGGGTCCGGGGAGCTGTTTTTT; D: TRBD2; size: many; V: TRBV5-5; J: TRBJ2-2
CDR3: CASSLGQLTDTQYF; DNA: TGCGCCAGCAGCTTGGGGCAGCTCACAGATACGCAGTATTTT; D: NA; size: many; V: TRBV5-1; J: TRBJ2-3
CDR3: CASSLGGGSQPQHF; DNA: TGTGCCAGCAGTCTGGGGGGAGGAAGTCAGCCCCAGCATTTT; D: NA; size: many; V: TRBV6-5; J: TRBJ1-5
CDR3: CASSAQRDEQFF; DNA: TGTGCCAGCAGCGCCCAGCGGGATGAGCAGTTCTTC; D: NA; size: many; V: TRBV9; J: TRBJ2-1
CDR3: CSVVWQGGEQYF; DNA: TGCAGCGTTGTGTGGCAGGGTGGCGAGCAGTACTTC; D: NA; size: many; V: TRBV29-1; J: TRBJ2-7
CDR3: CATRLDSPWNKGANVLTF; DNA: TGTGCCACCCGTCTTGACTCCCCGTGGAACAAAGGGGCCAACGTCCTGACTTTC; D: NA; size: many; V: TRBV6-2/TRBV6-3; J: TRBJ2-6
CDR3: CSARDPRRDEQYF; DNA: TGCAGTGCTAGAGATCCCAGGAGAGACGAGCAGTACTTC; D: NA; size: many; V: TRBV20-1; J: TRBJ2-7
CDR3: CASSGGRDNSDTQYF; DNA: TGCGCCAGCAGCGGGGGACGGGATAACTCAGATACGCAGTATTTT; D: NA; size: many; V: TRBV10-1; J: TRBJ2-3
CDR3: CATGSGSWIGELFF; DNA: TGTGCCACCGGGAGCGGGAGTTGGATCGGGGAGCTGTTTTTT; D: TRBD2; size: many; V: TRBV15; J: TRBJ2-2
CDR3: CSVAPGGVYEAFF; DNA: TGCAGCGTTGCCCCTGGAGGAGTTTATGAAGCTTTCTTT; D: NA; size: many; V: TRBV29-1; J: TRBJ1-1
CDR3: CASSEGPTYEQYF; DNA: TGTGCCAGCAGTGAAGGGCCCACCTACGAGCAGTACTTC; D: NA; size: many; V: TRBV6-4; J: TRBJ2-7